Listed below are T cell receptor beta chains from one sample, sequenced in a study of low-dose radiotherapy and immunotherapy resistance in tumors. TCRdb recomputed calls from the reads with MiXCR, one row per CDR3 protein. The sample has under 95,000 distinct CDR3 sequences, 15% to 20% seen once. Source: PBMCs, taken before treatment. The receptors were sampled from a male donor with prostate cancer. The CDR3 runs from the conserved cysteine through the conserved F or W. Each record gives: J gene, V gene, D gene, clone size, CDR3 protein, CDR3 DNA. D genes are given only for firm matches. Clone size is given for some rows only: seen once, a few or many times, or a class if the clone is expanded.

TRBJ2-7 TRBV6-2/TRBV6-3 TRBD2 many CASSERTSGGAFSYEQYF TGTGCCAGCAGTGAAAGGACTAGCGGGGGGGCATTCTCCTACGAGCAGTACTTC
TRBJ2-7 TRBV5-1 - many CASSLRDRRHEQYF TGCGCCAGCAGCTTGAGAGACAGGCGCCACGAGCAGTACTTC
TRBJ1-5 TRBV23-1 - - CASSQSREVGHLSNQPQHF TGCGCCAGCAGTCAATCAAGGGAGGTGGGACACCTTAGCAATCAGCCCCAGCATTTT
TRBJ2-1 TRBV3-1 TRBD2 many CASSQWGGGDSYNEQFF TGTGCCAGCAGCCAATGGGGGGGAGGAGACTCCTACAATGAGCAGTTCTTC
TRBJ2-5 TRBV20-1 TRBD2 - CSARNPKGLAGGTQYF TGCAGTGCTAGAAACCCCAAGGGACTAGCGGGAGGGACCCAGTACTTC
TRBJ2-1 TRBV10-3 TRBD2 many CAISPQEAGVRSEQFF TGTGCCATCAGTCCCCAGGAAGCGGGGGTCCGTAGTGAGCAGTTCTTC
TRBJ2-2 TRBV6-2/TRBV6-3 - many CASSYLSGSFTGELFF TGTGCCAGCAGTTACTTGTCGGGGTCCTTCACCGGGGAGCTGTTTTTT
TRBJ1-4 TRBV6-2/TRBV6-3 - many CASTRLAANEKLFF TGTGCCAGCACCCGCCTTGCGGCTAATGAAAAACTGTTTTTT
TRBJ1-2 TRBV23-1 TRBD1 - CASSQSGRGLGLGYGYTF TGCGCCAGCAGTCAATCGGGAAGGGGGCTTGGGTTGGGCTATGGCTACACCTTC
TRBJ2-7 TRBV10-3 - many CAISESDSSYEQYF TGTGCCATCAGTGAGTCAGATAGCTCCTACGAGCAGTACTTC
TRBJ2-1 TRBV11-3 TRBD2 many CASSRRAGDNNEQFF TGTGCCAGCAGCCGGCGAGCGGGGGACAACAATGAGCAGTTCTTC
TRBJ2-7 TRBV5-1 TRBD2 many CASSLELGTTPYEQYF TGCGCCAGCAGCTTGGAACTTGGGACTACCCCCTACGAGCAGTACTTC
TRBJ2-7 TRBV5-1 - many CASRALRDTSYEQYF TGCGCCAGCAGAGCTCTCCGGGACACCTCCTACGAGCAGTACTTC
TRBJ2-1 TRBV28 - - CASSSGGTGLYEQFF TGTGCCAGCAGTTCGGGGGGGACAGGGTTGTATGAGCAGTTCTTC
TRBJ2-7 TRBV10-3 - many CASTGAYYEQYF TGTGCCAGTACCGGGGCTTACTACGAGCAGTACTTC
TRBJ2-7 TRBV4-1 - many CASSLRTAAINEQYF TGCGCCAGCAGCCTGCGGACTGCTGCTATCAACGAGCAGTACTTC
TRBJ2-2 TRBV2 - many CASSEAPGELFF TGTGCCAGCAGTGAAGCTCCCGGGGAGCTGTTTTTT
TRBJ1-1 TRBV30 - many CAWSVLTNTEAFF TGTGCCTGGAGTGTACTTACGAACACTGAAGCTTTCTTT
TRBJ1-2 TRBV2 - many CASLPTGNYGYTF TGTGCCAGCCTCCCGACGGGAAATTATGGCTACACCTTC
TRBJ2-5 TRBV11-2 - many CASSFSAGRETQYF TGTGCCAGCAGCTTTTCGGCAGGGCGGGAGACCCAGTACTTC
TRBJ2-5 TRBV7-8 TRBD1 many CASSRTGEETQYF TGTGCCAGCAGCCGGACAGGGGAAGAGACCCAGTACTTC
TRBJ1-2 TRBV29-1 TRBD1 - CSVEQGNYGYTF TGCAGCGTAGAACAGGGGAACTATGGCTACACCTTC
TRBJ2-1 TRBV19 - - CASSIQGDAYNEQFF TGTGCCAGTAGTATCCAGGGTGACGCCTACAATGAGCAGTTCTTC
TRBJ2-5 TRBV30 - many CAWSVRQKETQYF TGTGCCTGGAGTGTTCGACAGAAGGAGACCCAGTACTTC
TRBJ1-4 TRBV20-1 TRBD1 many CSASTPGTGNEKLFF TGCAGTGCTAGTACACCCGGGACAGGGAATGAAAAACTGTTTTTT
TRBJ1-1 TRBV10-3 - many CAISEAPRSNTEAFF TGTGCCATCAGTGAAGCCCCCCGCAGTAACACTGAAGCTTTCTTT
TRBJ1-4 TRBV12-3/TRBV12-4 TRBD1 many CASSLDRTTNEKLFF TGTGCCAGCAGTTTGGACAGGACAACTAATGAAAAACTGTTTTTT
TRBJ2-2 TRBV3-1 TRBD2 many CASSPSLGLAETGELFF TGTGCCAGCAGCCCGTCGCTGGGACTAGCGGAAACCGGGGAGCTGTTTTTT
TRBJ2-7 TRBV7-9 TRBD2 many CASSGGTRYEQYF TGTGCCAGCAGCGGAGGGACTAGGTACGAGCAGTACTTC
TRBJ1-4 TRBV2 - - CASTNLPGNEKLFF TGTGCCAGCACGAACCTTCCGGGGAATGAAAAACTGTTTTTT
TRBJ2-5 TRBV7-2 TRBD1 many CASSPGQGAQETQYF TGTGCCAGCAGTCCGGGACAGGGCGCCCAAGAGACCCAGTACTTC
TRBJ2-3 TRBV20-1 - - CSAQGPQPARTDTQYF TGCAGTGCTCAGGGTCCCCAGCCGGCCCGCACAGATACGCAGTATTTT
TRBJ2-3 TRBV5-1 - many CASSPREGSTDTQYF TGCGCCAGCAGCCCCCGAGAAGGCAGCACAGATACGCAGTATTTT
TRBJ1-6 TRBV11-3 TRBD1 - CASSPGTVDSPLQF TGTGCCAGCAGCCCTGGGACAGTCGATTCACCCCTCCAATTT
TRBJ2-3 TRBV4-2 TRBD2 few CASSQDLAGGTDTQYF TGTGCCAGCAGCCAAGATCTCGCGGGAGGGACGGATACGCAGTATTTT
TRBJ2-1 TRBV20-1 TRBD2 many CSAAGGSYNEQFF TGCAGTGCCGCGGGGGGCTCCTACAATGAGCAGTTCTTC
TRBJ1-2 TRBV4-1 - many CASSPTPRIESYGYTF TGCGCCAGCAGCCCAACCCCCCGCATCGAGAGCTATGGCTACACCTTC
TRBJ1-1 TRBV18 - many CASSPGRGPHNTEAFF TGTGCCAGCTCACCTGGGCGGGGGCCCCATAACACTGAAGCTTTCTTT
TRBJ1-1 TRBV19 TRBD1 many CASSWWGTGANTEAFF TGTGCCAGTAGTTGGTGGGGGACAGGAGCGAACACTGAAGCTTTCTTT
TRBJ1-2 TRBV12-3/TRBV12-4 - few CASRPPGWTGYGYTF TGTGCCAGCAGGCCCCCAGGGTGGACGGGCTATGGCTACACCTTC
TRBJ1-1 TRBV19 - many CASLPGSNTEAFF TGTGCCAGCCTACCAGGCTCGAACACTGAAGCTTTCTTT
TRBJ1-1 TRBV6-2/TRBV6-3 - many CASRPTRENTEAFF TGTGCCAGCAGACCAACTCGGGAGAACACTGAAGCTTTCTTT
TRBJ2-7 TRBV15 TRBD2 many CATSRDLGGEYEQYF TGTGCCACCAGCAGAGATTTGGGGGGGGAGTACGAGCAGTACTTC
TRBJ2-1 TRBV4-3 TRBD2 few CASSQGPAVSGTREQFF TGCGCCAGCAGCCAAGGCCCGGCGGTTAGCGGGACTAGGGAGCAGTTCTTC
TRBJ2-1 TRBV11-2 - many CASSLVRAGSSYNEQFF TGTGCCAGCAGCCTGGTCAGGGCGGGGAGCTCCTACAATGAGCAGTTCTTC
TRBJ2-7 TRBV2 - - CASSVKEIYEQYF TGTGCCAGCAGTGTAAAGGAGATCTACGAGCAGTACTTC
TRBJ2-7 TRBV5-1 TRBD1 - CASSQGQDISYEQYF TGCGCCAGCAGCCAGGGACAGGATATCTCCTACGAGCAGTACTTC
TRBJ2-2 TRBV29-1 - - CSVVPDTTNTGELFF TGCAGCGTCGTCCCGGACACTACGAACACCGGGGAGCTGTTTTTT
TRBJ1-1 TRBV6-6 - many CASTRSRGTEAFF TGTGCCAGCACCCGGTCGCGGGGCACTGAAGCTTTCTTT
TRBJ2-1 TRBV12-5 TRBD2 many CASLRTSANEQFF TGTGCTAGCCTTAGGACTAGCGCCAATGAGCAGTTCTTC
TRBJ1-5 TRBV29-1 TRBD1 many CSVTGQGKNQPQHF TGCAGCGTAACAGGACAGGGAAAGAATCAGCCCCAGCATTTT
TRBJ2-2 TRBV7-9 - many CARGPGPNTGELFF TGTGCCAGGGGACCGGGGCCGAACACCGGGGAGCTGTTTTTT
TRBJ2-5 TRBV5-1 TRBD1 many CASSPNPGGEETQYF TGCGCCAGCAGCCCCAATCCAGGGGGTGAAGAGACCCAGTACTTC
TRBJ1-2 TRBV5-1 - - CAGSLAAAVDGYTF TGCGCCGGCAGCTTGGCCGCGGCGGTGGATGGCTACACCTTC
TRBJ2-3 TRBV5-1 - many CASSFSRDTQYF TGCGCCAGCAGCTTCAGTCGAGATACGCAGTATTTT
TRBJ2-5 TRBV10-3 - - CAISDPQETQYF TGTGCCATCAGTGACCCGCAAGAGACCCAGTACTTC
TRBJ1-1 TRBV4-2 - many CASSQDNLYGAFF TGTGCCAGCAGCCAAGATAACCTTTATGGAGCTTTCTTT
TRBJ2-2 TRBV5-1 - - CASSASGTSDTGELFFF -
TRBJ1-3 TRBV7-9 - many CASSYSSGNTIYF TGTGCCAGCAGCTACTCCTCTGGAAACACCATATATTTT